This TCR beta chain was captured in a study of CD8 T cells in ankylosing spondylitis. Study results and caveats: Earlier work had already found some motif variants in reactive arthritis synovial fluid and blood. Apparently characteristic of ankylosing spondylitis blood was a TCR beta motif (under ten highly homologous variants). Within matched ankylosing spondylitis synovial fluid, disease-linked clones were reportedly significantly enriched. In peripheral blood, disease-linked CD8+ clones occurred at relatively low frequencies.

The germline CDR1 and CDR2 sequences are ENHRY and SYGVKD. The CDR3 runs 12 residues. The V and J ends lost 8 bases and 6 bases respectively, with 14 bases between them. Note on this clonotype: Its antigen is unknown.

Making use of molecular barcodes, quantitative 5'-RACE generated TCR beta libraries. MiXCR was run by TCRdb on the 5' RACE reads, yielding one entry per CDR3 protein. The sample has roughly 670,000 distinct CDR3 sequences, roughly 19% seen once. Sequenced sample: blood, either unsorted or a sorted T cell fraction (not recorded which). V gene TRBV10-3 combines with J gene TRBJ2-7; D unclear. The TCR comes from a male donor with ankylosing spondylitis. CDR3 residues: CAIGLQHTEQYF. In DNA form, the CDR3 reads TGTGCCATCGGGCTCCAACACACCGAGCAGTACTTC.